This T cell receptor beta chain was retrieved from a study of control samples from healthy donors and cancer patients. The CDR3 spans 19 residues. The trim removed 5 bases at V and 0 bases at J, leaving 9 bases unmatched. The germline V gene encodes CDR1 LGHNA and CDR2 YNFKEQ. Some clones are missing from TCRdb's copy, which holds only in-frame ones; the method was immunoSEQ multiplex PCR. The sample shows over 120,000 clones, more than 90% of them seen only once. The specimen sequenced was blood. The rearrangement joins TRBV4-2 to TRBJ2-6; 11 bases fit TRBD1. The clonotype originates from a man aged 25 to 40 in good health. The CDR3 protein is CASSERDRGIGSGANVLTF. The CDR3, as DNA: TGTGCCAGCAGCGAAAGGGACAGGGGGATTGGCTCTGGGGCCAACGTCCTGACTTTC.